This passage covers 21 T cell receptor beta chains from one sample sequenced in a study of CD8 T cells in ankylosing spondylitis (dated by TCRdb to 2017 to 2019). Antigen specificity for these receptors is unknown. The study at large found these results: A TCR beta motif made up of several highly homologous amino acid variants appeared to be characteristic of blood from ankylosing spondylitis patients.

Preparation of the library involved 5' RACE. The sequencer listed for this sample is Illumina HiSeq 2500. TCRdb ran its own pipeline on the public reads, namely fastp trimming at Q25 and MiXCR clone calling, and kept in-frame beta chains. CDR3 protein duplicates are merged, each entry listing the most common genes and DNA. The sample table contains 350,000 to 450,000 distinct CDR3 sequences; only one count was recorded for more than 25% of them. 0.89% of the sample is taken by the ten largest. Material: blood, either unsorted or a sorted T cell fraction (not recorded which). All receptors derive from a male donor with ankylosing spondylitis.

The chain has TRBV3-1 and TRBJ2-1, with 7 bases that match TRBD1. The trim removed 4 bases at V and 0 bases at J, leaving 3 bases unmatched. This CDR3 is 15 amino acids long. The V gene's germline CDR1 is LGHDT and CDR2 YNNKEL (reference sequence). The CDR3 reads CASSPTGSSYNEQFF. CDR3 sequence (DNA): TGTGCCAGCAGCCCGACAGGGAGCTCCTACAATGAGCAGTTCTTC.

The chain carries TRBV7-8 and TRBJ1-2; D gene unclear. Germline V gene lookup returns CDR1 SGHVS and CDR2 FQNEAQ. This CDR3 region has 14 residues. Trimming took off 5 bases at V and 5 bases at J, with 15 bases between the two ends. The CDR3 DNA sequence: TGTGCCAGCAGCGCGGGTACACGAGATTATGGCTACACCTTC. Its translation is CASSAGTRDYGYTF.

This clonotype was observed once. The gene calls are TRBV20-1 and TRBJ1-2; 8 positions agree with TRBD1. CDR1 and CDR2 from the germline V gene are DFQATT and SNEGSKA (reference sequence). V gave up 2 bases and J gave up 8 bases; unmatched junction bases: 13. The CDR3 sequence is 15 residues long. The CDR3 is CSARSRQGIFLGYTF. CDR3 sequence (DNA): TGCAGTGCTAGATCGAGACAGGGGATTTTTTTGGGCTACACCTTC.

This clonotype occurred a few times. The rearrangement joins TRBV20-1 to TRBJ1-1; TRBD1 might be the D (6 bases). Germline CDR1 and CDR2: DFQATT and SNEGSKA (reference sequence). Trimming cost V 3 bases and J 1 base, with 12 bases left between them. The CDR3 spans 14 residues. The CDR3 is CSARLAGQNTEAFF. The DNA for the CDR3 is TGCAGTGCTAGGTTGGCGGGACAGAACACTGAAGCTTTCTTT.

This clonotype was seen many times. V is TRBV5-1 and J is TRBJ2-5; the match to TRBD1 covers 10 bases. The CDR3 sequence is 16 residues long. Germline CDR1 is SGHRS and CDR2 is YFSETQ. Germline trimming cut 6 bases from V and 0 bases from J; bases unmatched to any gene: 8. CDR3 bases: TGCGCCAGCACCAAGGGGGACAGGGGCCACCAAGAGACCCAGTACTTC. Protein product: CASTKGDRGHQETQYF.

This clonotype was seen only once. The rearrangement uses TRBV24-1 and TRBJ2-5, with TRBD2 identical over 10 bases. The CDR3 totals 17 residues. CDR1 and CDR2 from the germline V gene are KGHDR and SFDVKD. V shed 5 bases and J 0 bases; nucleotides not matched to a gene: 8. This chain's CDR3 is CATSGGLADWYQETQYF. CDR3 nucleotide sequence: TGTGCCACCAGTGGTGGACTAGCGGACTGGTACCAAGAGACCCAGTACTTC.

DNA for the CDR3: TGTGCCAGCAGCCAGGACAGGGGGCTCGCTGAAGCTTTCTTT. Amino acid sequence: CASSQDRGLAEAFF. This chain uses TRBV3-1 with TRBJ1-1; 11 bases agree with TRBD1. Trimming took 3 bases from V and 6 from J; bases not matched to a gene: 3. CDR1 and CDR2 (germline): LGHDT, YNNKEL (reference sequence). The CDR3 spans 14 residues.

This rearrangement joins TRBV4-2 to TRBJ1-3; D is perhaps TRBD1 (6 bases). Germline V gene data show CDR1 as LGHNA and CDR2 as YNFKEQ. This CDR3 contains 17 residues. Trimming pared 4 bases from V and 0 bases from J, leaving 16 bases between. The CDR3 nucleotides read TGTGCCAGCAGCCTAAGCGGGGGGCACAGCTCTGGAAACACCATATATTTT. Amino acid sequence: CASSLSGGHSSGNTIYF.

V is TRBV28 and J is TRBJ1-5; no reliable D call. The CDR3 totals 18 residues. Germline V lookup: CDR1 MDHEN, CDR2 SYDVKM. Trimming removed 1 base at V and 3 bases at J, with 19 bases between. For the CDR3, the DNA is TGTGCCAGCAGTTTATCCCCCGGTCTAGGAGGGATCAATCAGCCCCAGCATTTT. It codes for CASSLSPGLGGINQPQHF.

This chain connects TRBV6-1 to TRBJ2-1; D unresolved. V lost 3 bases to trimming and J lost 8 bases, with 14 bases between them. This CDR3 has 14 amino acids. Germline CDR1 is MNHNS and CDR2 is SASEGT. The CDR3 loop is CASSDFVPVDEQFF. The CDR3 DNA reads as TGTGCCAGCAGTGATTTCGTCCCCGTGGATGAGCAGTTCTTC.

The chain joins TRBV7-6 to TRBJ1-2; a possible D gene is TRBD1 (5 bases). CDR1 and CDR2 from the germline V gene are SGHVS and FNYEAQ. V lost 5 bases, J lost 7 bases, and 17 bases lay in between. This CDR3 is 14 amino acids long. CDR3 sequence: CASSDGTDYRGYTF. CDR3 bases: TGTGCCAGCAGCGATGGGACGGACTACCGTGGCTACACCTTC.

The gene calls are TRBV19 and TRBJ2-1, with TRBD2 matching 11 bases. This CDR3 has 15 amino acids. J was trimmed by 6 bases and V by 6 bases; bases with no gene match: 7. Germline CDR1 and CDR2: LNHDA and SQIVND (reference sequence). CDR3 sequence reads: CASSTTSGSRNEQFF. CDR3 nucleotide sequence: TGTGCCAGTAGCACTACTAGCGGGAGTCGCAATGAGCAGTTCTTC.

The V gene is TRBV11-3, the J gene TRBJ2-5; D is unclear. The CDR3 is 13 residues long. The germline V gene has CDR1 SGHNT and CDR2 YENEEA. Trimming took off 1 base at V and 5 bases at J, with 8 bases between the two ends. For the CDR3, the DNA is TGTGCCAGCAGCTTAGTCTCCTTCGAGACCCAGTACTTC. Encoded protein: CASSLVSFETQYF.

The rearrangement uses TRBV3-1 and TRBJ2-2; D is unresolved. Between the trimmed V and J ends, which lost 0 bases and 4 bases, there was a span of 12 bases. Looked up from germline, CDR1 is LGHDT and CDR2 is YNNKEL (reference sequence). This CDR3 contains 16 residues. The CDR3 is CASSQDPTWVTGELFF. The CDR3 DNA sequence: TGTGCCAGCAGCCAAGATCCAACCTGGGTCACCGGGGAGCTGTTTTTT.

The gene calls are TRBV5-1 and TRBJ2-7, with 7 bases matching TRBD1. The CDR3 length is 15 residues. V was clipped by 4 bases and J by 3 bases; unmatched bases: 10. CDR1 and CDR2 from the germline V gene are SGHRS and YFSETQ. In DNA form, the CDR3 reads TGCGCCAGCAGCCCAAGGCCGGGACAGAACTACGAGCAGTACGTC. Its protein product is CASSPRPGQNYEQYV.

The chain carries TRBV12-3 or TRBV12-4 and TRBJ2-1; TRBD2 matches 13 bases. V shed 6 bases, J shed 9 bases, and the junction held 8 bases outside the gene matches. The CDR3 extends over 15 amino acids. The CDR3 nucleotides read TGTGCCAGCAGGTCTGGACTAGCGGGAGTTCTTGAGCAGTTCTTC. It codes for CASRSGLAGVLEQFF.

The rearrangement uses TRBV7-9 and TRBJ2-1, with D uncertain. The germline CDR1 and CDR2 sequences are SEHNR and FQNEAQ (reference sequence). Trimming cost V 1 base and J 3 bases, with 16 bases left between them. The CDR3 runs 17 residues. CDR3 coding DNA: TGTGCCAGCAGCTTAGGATCCAGCGCGCTATACTACAATGAGCAGTTCTTC. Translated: CASSLGSSALYYNEQFF.

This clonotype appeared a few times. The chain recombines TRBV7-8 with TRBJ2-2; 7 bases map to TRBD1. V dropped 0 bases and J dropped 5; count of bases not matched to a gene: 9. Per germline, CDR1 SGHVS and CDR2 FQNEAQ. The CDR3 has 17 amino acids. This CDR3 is CASSLAPPYRGTGELFF. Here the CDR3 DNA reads TGTGCCAGCAGCTTAGCTCCTCCCTACAGGGGTACCGGGGAGCTGTTTTTT.

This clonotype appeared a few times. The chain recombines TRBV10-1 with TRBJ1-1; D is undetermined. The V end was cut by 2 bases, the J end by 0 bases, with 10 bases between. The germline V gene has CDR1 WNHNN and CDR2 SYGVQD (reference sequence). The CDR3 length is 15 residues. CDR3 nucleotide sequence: TGCGCCAGCAGTGAGACGGACGGAGTGAACACTGAAGCTTTCTTT. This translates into CASSETDGVNTEAFF.

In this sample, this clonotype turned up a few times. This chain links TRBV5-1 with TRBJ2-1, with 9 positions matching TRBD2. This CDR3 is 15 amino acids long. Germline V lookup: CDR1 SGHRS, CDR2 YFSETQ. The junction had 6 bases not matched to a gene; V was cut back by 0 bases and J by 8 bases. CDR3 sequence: CASSLGIAGVDEQFF. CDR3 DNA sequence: TGCGCCAGCAGCTTGGGAATAGCGGGAGTGGATGAGCAGTTCTTC.

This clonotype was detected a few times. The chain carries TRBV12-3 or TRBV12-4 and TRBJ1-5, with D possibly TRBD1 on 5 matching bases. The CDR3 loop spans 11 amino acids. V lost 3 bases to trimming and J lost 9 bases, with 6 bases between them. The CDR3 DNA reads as TGTGCCAGCAGTTTTGGGGGGCCCCAGCATTTT. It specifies CASSFGGPQHF.